This TCR beta chain originates from a study of cytomegalovirus exposure and HLA in healthy donors. In its sample, this clone was seen a few times. No antigen is known for it. Regarding the study as a whole: In all likelihood, a cluster of highly shared sequence variants was a sequencing artifact. In terms of immune exposure information, only CMV serostatus was available.

Germline values: CDR1 SNHLY, CDR2 FYNNEI. Trimming took 3 bases from V and 3 from J; bases not matched to a gene: 2. This CDR3 contains 14 residues. PCR primers comprised 60 Vbeta and 13 Jbeta primers. Sequencing used immunoSEQ multiplex PCR; TCRdb keeps in-frame clones, though not all of them. The repertoire holds about 63,000 clones, with roughly 77% as singletons. The gene calls are TRBV2 and TRBJ2-3, with TRBD1 matching 8 bases. The sequenced material came from PBMCs. The TCR originated in a woman in her forties in good health and CMV-seropositive. CDR3 in amino acids: CASSEDRETDTQYF. DNA for the CDR3: TGTGCCAGCAGTGAGGACAGGGAAACAGATACGCAGTATTTT.